This TCR beta chain was recovered during a study of T cell repertoires in ileal Crohn's disease. Included were adult ileal or ileocolonic Crohn's patients indicated for ileocolonic resection. The germline CDR1 and CDR2 sequences are SQVTM and ANQGSEA. Trimming removed 7 bases at V and 0 bases at J, with 16 bases between. This CDR3 has 14 residues. Produced via immunoSEQ multiplex PCR; TCRdb's table is partial and in-frame only. The table lists 16,000 or so clones, 80% to 90% of them singletons, with 4.5% to 6% in the top ten. Notes on the study in general: Compared with non-smokers, active smokers at surgery showed more clonal expansions. Endoscopic recurrence occurred in every patient whose clonality exceeded 26.8%. Sorted CD8 T cells held more high-frequency clones than CD4.

As for this clone: Antigen specificity is unknown.

The sequenced material came from ileal tissue. The sequence was obtained from an adult with Crohn's disease. The rearrangement uses TRBV29-1 and TRBJ2-7; D perhaps matches TRBD1 (6 bases). CDR3 region: CSALGGPLSYEQYF. The CDR3 DNA sequence: TGCAGCGCGCTTGGGGGCCCCCTCTCCTACGAGCAGTACTTC.